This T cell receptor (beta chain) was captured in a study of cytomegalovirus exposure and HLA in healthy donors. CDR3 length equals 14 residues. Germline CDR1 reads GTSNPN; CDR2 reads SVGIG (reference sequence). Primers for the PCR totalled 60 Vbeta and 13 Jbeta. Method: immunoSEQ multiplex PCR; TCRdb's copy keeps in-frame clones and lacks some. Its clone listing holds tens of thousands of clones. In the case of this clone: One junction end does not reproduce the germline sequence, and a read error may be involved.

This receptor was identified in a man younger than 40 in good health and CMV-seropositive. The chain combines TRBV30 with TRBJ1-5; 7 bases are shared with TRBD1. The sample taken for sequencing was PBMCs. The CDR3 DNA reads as TGTGCCTGGCGACAGGGAAGCGGCAATCAGCTCCAGCATTTT. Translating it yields CAWRQGSGNQLQHF.